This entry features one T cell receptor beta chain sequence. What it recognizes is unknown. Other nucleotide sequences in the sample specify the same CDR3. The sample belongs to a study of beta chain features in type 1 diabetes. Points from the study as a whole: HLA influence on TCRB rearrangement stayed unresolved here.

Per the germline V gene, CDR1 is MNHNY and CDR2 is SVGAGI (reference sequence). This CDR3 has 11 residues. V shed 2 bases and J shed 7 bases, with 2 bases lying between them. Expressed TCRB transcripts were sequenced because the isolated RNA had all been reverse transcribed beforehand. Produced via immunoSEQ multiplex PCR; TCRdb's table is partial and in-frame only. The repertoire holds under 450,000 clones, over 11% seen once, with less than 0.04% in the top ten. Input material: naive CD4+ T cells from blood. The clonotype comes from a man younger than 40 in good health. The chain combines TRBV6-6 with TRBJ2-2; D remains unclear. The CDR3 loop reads CASSYRGELFF. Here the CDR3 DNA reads TGTGCCAGCAGTTACCGCGGGGAGCTGTTTTTT.